This record concerns one TCR beta chain sequence. What it binds is unknown. The table came from immunoSEQ multiplex PCR; TCRdb's copy has only in-frame clones and leaves some out. This table holds 35,000 to 45,000 clones, roughly three quarters found once. These data come from a study of T cells in localized non-small cell lung cancer. Study-wide findings and caveats: The study found T cell clonality highest in uninvolved adjacent lung, above tumor. Adjacent lung exhibited a median of 57 among the 100 most abundant tumor clones.

Trimming left V 0 bases short and J 5 bases short, with 20 bases between. CDR1 SNHLY and CDR2 FYNNEI come from the germline V gene. This CDR3 region has 18 residues. The sequence was obtained from a woman between 40 and 69 years old with stage II squamous cell lung carcinoma. V is TRBV2 and J is TRBJ2-1, with D possibly TRBD2 on 5 matching bases. The sample here was PBMCs, taken before any cancer treatment. The CDR3 region is CASSEAWGDIGSNNEQFF. For the CDR3, the DNA is TGTGCCAGCAGTGAAGCATGGGGAGACATAGGTTCTAACAATGAGCAGTTCTTC.